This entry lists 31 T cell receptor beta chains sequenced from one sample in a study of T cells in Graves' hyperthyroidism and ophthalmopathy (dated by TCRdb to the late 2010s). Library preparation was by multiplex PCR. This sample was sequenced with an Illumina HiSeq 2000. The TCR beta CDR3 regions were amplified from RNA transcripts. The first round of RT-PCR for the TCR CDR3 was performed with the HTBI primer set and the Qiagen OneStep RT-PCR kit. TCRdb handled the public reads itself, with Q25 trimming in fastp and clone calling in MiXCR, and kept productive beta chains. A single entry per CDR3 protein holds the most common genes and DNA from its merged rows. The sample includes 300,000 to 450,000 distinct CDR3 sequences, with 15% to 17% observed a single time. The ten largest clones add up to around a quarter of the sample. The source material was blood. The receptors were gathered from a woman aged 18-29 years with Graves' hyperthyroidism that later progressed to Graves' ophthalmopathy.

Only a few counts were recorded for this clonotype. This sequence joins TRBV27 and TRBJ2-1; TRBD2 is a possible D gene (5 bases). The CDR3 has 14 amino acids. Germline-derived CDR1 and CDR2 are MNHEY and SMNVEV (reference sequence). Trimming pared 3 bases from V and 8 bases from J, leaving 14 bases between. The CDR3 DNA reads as TGTGCCAGCAGTTTCTGGCTAGCTAACGATGAGCAGTTCTTC. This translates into CASSFWLANDEQFF.

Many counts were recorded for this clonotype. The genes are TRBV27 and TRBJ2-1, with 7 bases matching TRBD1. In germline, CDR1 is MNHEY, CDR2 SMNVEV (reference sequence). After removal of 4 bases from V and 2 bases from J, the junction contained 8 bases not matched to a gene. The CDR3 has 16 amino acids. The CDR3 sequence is CASSWARDSAYNEQFF. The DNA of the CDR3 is TGTGCCAGCAGTTGGGCACGGGACAGCGCCTACAATGAGCAGTTCTTC.

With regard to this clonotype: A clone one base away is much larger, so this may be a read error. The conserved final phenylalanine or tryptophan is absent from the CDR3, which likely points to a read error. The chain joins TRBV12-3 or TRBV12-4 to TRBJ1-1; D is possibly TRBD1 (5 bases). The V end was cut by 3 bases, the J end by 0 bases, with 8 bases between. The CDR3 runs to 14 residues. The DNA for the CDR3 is TGTGCCAGCAGTTTCAGGGATCTGAACACTGAAGCTTTCCTT. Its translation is CASSFRDLNTEAFL.

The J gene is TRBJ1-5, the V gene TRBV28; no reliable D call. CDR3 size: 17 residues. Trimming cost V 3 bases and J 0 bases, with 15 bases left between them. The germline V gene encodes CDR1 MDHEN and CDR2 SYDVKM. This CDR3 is CASSLSSLGSSNQPQHF. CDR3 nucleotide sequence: TGTGCCAGCAGTTTGTCTTCATTGGGGAGTAGCAATCAGCCCCAGCATTTT.

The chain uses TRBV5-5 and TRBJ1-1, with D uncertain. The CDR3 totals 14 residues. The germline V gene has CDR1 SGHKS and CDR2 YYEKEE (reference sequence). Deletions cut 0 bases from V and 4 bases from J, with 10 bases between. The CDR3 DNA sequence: TGTGCCAGCAGCTTGGCCACGGGAGGCACTGAAGCTTTCTTT. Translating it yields CASSLATGGTEAFF.

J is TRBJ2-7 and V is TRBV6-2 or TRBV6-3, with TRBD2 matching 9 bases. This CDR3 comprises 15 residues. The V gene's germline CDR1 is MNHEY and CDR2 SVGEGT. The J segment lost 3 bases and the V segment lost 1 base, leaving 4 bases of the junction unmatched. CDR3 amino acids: CASSYFAGGIYEQYF. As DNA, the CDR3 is TGTGCCAGCAGTTACTTTGCGGGAGGGATCTACGAGCAGTACTTC.

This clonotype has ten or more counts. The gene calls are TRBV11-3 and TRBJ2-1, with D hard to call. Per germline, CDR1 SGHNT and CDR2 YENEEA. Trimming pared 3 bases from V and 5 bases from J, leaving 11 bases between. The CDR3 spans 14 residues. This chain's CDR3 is CASSLSSHHNEQFF. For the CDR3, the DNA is TGTGCCAGCAGCTTGTCTAGTCACCACAATGAGCAGTTCTTC.

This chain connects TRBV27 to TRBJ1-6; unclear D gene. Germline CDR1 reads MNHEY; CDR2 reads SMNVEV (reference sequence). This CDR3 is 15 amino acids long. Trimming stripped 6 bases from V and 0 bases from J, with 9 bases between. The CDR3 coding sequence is TGTGCCAGCAGGGACGGTAGCTCCTATAATTCACCCCTCCACTTT. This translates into CASRDGSSYNSPLHF.

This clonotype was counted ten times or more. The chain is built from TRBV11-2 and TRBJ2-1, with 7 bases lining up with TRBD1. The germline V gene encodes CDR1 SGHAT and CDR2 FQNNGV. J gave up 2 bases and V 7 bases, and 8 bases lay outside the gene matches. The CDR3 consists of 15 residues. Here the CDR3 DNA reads TGTGCCAGCACCATCTTAGGACAGGCCTACAATGAGCAGTTCTTC. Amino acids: CASTILGQAYNEQFF.

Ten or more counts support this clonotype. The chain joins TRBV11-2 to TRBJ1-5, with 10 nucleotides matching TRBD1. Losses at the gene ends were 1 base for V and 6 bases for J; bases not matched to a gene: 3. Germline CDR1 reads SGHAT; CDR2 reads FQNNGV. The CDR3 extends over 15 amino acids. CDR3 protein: CASSLGTGGLQPQHF. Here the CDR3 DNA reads TGTGCCAGCAGCTTAGGGACAGGGGGACTTCAGCCCCAGCATTTT.

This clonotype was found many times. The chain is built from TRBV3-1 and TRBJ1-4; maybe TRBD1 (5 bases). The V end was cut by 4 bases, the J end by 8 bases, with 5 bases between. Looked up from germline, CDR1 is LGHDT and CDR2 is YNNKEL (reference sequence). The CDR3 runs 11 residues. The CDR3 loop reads CASSRTEKLFF. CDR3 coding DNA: TGTGCCAGCAGCCGGACAGAAAAACTGTTTTTT.

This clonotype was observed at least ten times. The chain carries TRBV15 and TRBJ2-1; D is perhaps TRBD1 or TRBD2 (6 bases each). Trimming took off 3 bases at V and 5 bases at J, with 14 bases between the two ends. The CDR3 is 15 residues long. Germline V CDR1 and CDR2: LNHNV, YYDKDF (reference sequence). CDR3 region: CATSSGLRGDNEQFF. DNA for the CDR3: TGTGCCACCAGCAGCGGACTTAGGGGGGACAATGAGCAGTTCTTC.

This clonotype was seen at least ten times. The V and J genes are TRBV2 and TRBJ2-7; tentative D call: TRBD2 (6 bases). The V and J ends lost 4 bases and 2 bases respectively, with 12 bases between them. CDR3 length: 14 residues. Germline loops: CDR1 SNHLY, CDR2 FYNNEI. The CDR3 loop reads CASSAWREAYEQYF. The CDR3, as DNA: TGTGCCAGCAGTGCCTGGAGGGAGGCCTACGAGCAGTACTTC.

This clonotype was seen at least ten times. This CDR3 is CASTGGINEQYF. The CDR3 DNA follows: TGTGCCAGTACAGGGGGCATCAACGAGCAGTACTTC. The rearrangement links TRBV12-3 or TRBV12-4 to TRBJ2-7; 9 nucleotides match TRBD1. V lost 9 bases to trimming and J lost 5 bases; unmatched junction nucleotides: 5. The CDR3 contains 12 residues.

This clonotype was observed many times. CDR3 coding DNA: TGTGCCAGCAGCCAGCCATCTTACGAGCAGTACTTC. It yields the protein CASSQPSYEQYF. The genes are TRBV14 and TRBJ2-7; D is unresolved. The CDR3 covers 12 residues. The V gene's germline CDR1 is SGHDN and CDR2 FVKESK. Trimming cost V 3 bases and J 4 bases, with 7 bases left between them.

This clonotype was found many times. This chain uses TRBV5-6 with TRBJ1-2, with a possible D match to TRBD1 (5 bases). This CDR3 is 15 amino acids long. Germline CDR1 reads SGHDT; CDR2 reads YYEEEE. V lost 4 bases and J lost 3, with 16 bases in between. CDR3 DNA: TGTGCCAGCAGCGAAGGACCAGGGACTTACTATGGCTACACCTTC. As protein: CASSEGPGTYYGYTF.

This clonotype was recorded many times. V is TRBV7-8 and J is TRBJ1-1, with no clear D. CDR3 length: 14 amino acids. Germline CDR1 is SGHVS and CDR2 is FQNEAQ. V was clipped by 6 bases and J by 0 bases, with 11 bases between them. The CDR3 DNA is TGTGCCAGCAGTATACAGAGCTTGAACACTGAAGCTTTCTTT. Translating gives CASSIQSLNTEAFF.

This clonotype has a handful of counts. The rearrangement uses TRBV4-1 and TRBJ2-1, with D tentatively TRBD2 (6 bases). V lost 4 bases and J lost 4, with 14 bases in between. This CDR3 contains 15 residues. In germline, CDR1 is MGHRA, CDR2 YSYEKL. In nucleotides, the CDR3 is TGCGCCAGCAGCCGGGTTAAGGGACTGTACAATGAGCAGTTCTTC. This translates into CASSRVKGLYNEQFF.

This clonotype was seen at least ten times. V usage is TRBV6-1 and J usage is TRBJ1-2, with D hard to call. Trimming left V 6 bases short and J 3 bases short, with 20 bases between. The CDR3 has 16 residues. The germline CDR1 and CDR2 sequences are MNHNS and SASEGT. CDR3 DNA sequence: TGTGCCAGCAGACCGCATGGCCCGGGTAGGGACTATGGCTACACCTTC. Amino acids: CASRPHGPGRDYGYTF.

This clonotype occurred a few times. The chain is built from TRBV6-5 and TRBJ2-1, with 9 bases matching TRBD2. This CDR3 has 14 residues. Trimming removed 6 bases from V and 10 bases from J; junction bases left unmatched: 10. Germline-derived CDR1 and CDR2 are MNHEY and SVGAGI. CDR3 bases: TGTGCCAGCAGATTAGCGGGAGTAATAAAGGAGCAGTTCTTC. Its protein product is CASRLAGVIKEQFF.

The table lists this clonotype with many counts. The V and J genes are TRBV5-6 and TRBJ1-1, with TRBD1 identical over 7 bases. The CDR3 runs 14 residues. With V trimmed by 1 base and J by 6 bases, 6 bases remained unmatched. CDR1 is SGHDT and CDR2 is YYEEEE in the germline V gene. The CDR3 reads CASSLTEQGPEAFF. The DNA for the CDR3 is TGTGCCAGCAGCTTGACCGAACAGGGGCCTGAAGCTTTCTTT.

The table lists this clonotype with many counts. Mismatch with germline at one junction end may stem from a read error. CDR3 nucleotide sequence: TGTGCTAGCAGCTTAAAGACAGGGCGCCTGAACACTGAAGCTTTCTTT. This gives the protein CASSLKTGRLNTEAFF. V usage is TRBV7-7 and J usage is TRBJ1-1; the match to TRBD1 covers 7 bases. The CDR3 runs to 16 residues. The germline V gene encodes CDR1 SSHAT and CDR2 FNYEAQ (reference sequence). The entire variable domain, with the rest obtained from reference TRBV7-7 and TRBJ1-1, is as follows: GAGVSQSPRYKVTKRGQDVTLRCDPISSHATLYWYQQALGQGPEFLTYFNYEAQPDKSGLPSDRFSAERPEGSISTLTIQRTEQRDSAMYRCASSLKTGRLNTEAFFGQGTRLTVV.

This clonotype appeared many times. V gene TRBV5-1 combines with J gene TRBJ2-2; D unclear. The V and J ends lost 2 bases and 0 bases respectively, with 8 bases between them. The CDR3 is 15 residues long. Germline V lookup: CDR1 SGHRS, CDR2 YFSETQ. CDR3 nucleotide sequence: TGCGCCAGCAGCTTCCTGCGGCCGAACACCGGGGAGCTGTTTTTT. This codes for CASSFLRPNTGELFF.

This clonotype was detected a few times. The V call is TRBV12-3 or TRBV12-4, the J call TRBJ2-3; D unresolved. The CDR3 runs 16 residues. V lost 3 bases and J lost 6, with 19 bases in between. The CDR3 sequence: CASSFNSLRRTDTQYF. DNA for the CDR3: TGTGCCAGCAGTTTTAATTCTCTCCGTCGTACGGATACGCAGTATTTT.

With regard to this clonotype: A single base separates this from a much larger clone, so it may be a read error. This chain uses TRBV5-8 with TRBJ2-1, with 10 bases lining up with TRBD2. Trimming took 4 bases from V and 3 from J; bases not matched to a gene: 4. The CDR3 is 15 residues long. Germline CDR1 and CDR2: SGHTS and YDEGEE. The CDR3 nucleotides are TGTGCCAGCAGCCCGGGACTAGCGAACTACAATGAGCAGTTCTTC. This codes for CASSPGLANYNEQFF.

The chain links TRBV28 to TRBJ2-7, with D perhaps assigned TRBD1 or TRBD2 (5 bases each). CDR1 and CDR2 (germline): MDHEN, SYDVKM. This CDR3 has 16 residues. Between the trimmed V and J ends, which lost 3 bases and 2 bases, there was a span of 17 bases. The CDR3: CASSFTGTFLTYEQYF. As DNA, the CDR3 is TGTGCCAGCAGTTTCACCGGGACCTTTTTGACCTACGAGCAGTACTTC.

CDR3 residues: CASSDQGNTEAFF. The DNA for the CDR3 is TGCGCCAGCAGCGATCAGGGGAACACTGAAGCTTTCTTT. The chain has TRBV4-1 and TRBJ1-1, with a tentative D call TRBD1 (5 bases). The germline CDR1 and CDR2 sequences are MGHRA and YSYEKL. The CDR3 length is 13 residues. Trimming stripped 5 bases from V and 1 base from J, with 8 bases between.

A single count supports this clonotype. The CDR3 here is CASSLGQIATNEKLFF. Here the CDR3 DNA reads TGTGCCAGCAGCTTGGGACAGATCGCAACTAATGAAAAACTGTTTTTT. The V and J genes are TRBV13 and TRBJ1-4, with 7 bases identical to TRBD1. CDR3 length: 16 residues. The germline V gene encodes CDR1 PRHDT and CDR2 FYEKMQ (reference sequence). J gave up 0 bases and V 3 bases, and 4 bases lay outside the gene matches.

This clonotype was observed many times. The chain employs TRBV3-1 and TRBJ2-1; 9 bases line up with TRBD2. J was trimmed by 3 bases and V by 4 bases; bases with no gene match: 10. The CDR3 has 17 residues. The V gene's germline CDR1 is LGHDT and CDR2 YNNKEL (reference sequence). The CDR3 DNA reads TGTGCCAGCAGCCCCCACTTAGCGGGAGCTAACTACAATGAGCAGTTCTTC. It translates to CASSPHLAGANYNEQFF.

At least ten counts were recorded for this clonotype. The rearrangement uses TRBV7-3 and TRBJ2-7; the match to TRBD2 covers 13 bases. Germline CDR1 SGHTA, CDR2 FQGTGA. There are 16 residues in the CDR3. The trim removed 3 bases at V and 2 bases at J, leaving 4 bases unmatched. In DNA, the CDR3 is TGTGCCAGCAGCTTGACAGGGACTAGCGGGACCTACGAGCAGTACTTC. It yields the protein CASSLTGTSGTYEQYF.

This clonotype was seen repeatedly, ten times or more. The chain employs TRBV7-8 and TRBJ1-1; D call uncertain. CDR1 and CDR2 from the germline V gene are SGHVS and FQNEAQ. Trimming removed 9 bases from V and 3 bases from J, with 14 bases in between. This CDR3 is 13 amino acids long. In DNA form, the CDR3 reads TGTGCCAGTGCATCGGGCTTGGACACTGAAGCTTTCTTT. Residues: CASASGLDTEAFF.